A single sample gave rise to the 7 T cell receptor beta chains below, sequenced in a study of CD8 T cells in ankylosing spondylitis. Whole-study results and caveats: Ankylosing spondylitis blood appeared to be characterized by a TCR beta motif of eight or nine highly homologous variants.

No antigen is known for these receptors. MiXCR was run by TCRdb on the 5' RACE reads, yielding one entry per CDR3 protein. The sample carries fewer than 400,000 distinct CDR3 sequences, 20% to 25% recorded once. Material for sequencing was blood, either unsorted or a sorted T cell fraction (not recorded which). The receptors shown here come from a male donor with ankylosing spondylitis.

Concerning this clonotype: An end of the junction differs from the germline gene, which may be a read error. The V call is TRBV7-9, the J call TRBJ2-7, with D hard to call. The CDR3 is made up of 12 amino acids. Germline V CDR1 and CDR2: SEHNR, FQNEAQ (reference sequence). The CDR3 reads CASSPRTYEKYF. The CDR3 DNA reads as TGTGCCAGCAGCCCCCGTACCTACGAGAAGTACTTC.

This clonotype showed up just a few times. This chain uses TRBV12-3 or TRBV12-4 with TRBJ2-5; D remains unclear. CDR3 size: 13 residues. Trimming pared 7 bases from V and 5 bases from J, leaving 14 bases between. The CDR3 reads CASTTSGMETQYF. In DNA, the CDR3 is TGTGCCAGCACTACATCGGGTATGGAGACCCAGTACTTC.

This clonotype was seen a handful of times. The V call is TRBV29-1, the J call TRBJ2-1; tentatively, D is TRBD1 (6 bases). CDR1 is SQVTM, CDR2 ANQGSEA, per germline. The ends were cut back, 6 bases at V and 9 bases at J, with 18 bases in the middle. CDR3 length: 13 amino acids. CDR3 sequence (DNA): TGCAGCGTGAAAACGACAGGTCAGGGTGAGCAGTTCTTC. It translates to CSVKTTGQGEQFF.

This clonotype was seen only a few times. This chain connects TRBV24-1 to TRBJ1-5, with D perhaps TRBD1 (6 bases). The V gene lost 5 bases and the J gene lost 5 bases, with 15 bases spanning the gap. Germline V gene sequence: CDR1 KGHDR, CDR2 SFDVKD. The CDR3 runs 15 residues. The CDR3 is CATSVVDRSHQPQHF. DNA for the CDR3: TGTGCCACCAGTGTCGTGGACAGAAGTCATCAGCCCCAGCATTTT.

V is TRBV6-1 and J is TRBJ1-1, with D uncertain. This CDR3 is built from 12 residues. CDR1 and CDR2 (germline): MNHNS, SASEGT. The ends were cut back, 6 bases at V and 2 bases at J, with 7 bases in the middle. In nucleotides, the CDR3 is TGTGCCAGCAGAGTTCTTAACACTGAAGCTTTCTTT. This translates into CASRVLNTEAFF.

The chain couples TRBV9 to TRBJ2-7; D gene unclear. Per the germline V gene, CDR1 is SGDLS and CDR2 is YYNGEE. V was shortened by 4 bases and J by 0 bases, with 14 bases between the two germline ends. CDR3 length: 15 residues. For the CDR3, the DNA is TGTGCCAGCAGCCCCCGACGTACGCCCTCCTACGAGCAGTACTTC. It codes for CASSPRRTPSYEQYF.

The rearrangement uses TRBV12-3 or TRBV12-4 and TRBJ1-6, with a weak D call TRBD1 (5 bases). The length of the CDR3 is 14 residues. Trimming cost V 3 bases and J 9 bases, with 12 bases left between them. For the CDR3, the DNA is TGTGCCAGCAGTTTGGGCAGGGTGGTTTCACCCCTCCACTTT. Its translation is CASSLGRVVSPLHF.